This T cell receptor (beta chain) was recovered during a study of blood T cell repertoires in COVID-19. Overall study context: Both acute and convalescent COVID-19 samples were obtained from the United States, Italy and Spain. Nucleic acid was either cDNA or gDNA, and it came from T cells, B-cell-depleted T cells, or PBMCs.

How the authors handled the data: Amplification from reference gene primers served as the basis for estimated nucleated cell counts. The repertoire was sequenced with immunoSEQ multiplex PCR; TCRdb's copy has only in-frame clones and lacks some. That table is the source of V, J and clone size, and D and trimming were worked out from the DNA. The sample carries 120,000 or so clones, approximately 85% recorded once. CDR1 SGHRS and CDR2 YFSETQ come from the germline V gene. V was trimmed by 2 bases and J by 2 bases, leaving 7 bases between them. CDR3 size: 13 residues. The sample comprised peripheral blood. This clonotype was obtained from a man older than 75 with active or convalescent COVID-19. This chain connects TRBV5-1 to TRBJ2-5, with D possibly TRBD1 on 6 matching bases. In DNA form, the CDR3 reads TGCGCCAGCAGCTTCGGACAGCAAGAGACCCAGTACTTC. Translating gives CASSFGQQETQYF. The full variable domain, with the rest looked up from reference TRBV5-1 and TRBJ2-5, is KAGVTQTPRYLIKTRGQQVTLSCSPISGHRSVSWYQQTPGQGLQFLFEYFSETQRNKGNFPGRFSGRQFSNSRSEMNVSTLELGDSALYLCASSFGQQETQYFGPGTRLLVL.